This is a list of T cell receptor beta chains from one sample in a study of response to subunit inactivated influenza vaccine. TCRdb passed the RT-PCR reads through MiXCR, listing each CDR3 protein once. The sample contains more than 700,000 distinct CDR3 sequences, about 20% of which appear only once. The sequenced sample was PBMCs from blood, obtained around 5 days after vaccination. The origin of the receptors is a man aged 45-65 years who received an inactivated influenza vaccine. The CDR3 runs from the conserved cysteine through the conserved F or W. The D gene is left open where the match is weak. Not all rows give a size; the values are once, few, many and, for expanded clones, a class.

J	V	size	length	D	DNA	CDR3
TRBJ2-2	TRBV10-3	-	14	TRBD1	TGTGCCATACAACAGGGGGCTCACACCGGGGAGCTGTTTTTT	CAIQQGAHTGELFF
TRBJ1-2	TRBV6-6	-	13	TRBD1	TGTGCCAGCAGTAGACCGGGACAGGGGGATCTCACCTTC	CASSRPGQGDLTF
TRBJ1-2	TRBV12-3/TRBV12-4	-	13	TRBD1	TGTGCCAGCTCTACAGGGGGCGCGGATGGCTACACCTTC	CASSTGGADGYTF
TRBJ2-5	TRBV9	-	16	TRBD2	TGTGCCAGCAGCGCAAATCGGGGGGGACATCGAGAGACCCAGTACTTC	CASSANRGGHRETQYF
TRBJ2-1	TRBV12-3/TRBV12-4	few	16	TRBD2	TGTGCCAGCAGTTCACCAGCGGGGGGGCCATACAATGAGCAGTTCTTC	CASSSPAGGPYNEQFF
TRBJ2-7	TRBV20-1	-	14	TRBD2	TGCAGTGCTAGGGCTCGACTAGCTACTGGGGAGCAGTACTTC	CSARARLATGEQYF
TRBJ2-3	TRBV11-2	-	19	TRBD2	TGTGCCAGCAGCTTAGACCTGATGAGACTAGCGGCCTCCACAGATACGCAGTATTTT	CASSLDLMRLAASTDTQYF
TRBJ2-3	TRBV29-1	-	14	TRBD1	TGCAGCGTTACCTGGAGGACAGGGGCAGATACGCAGTATTTT	CSVTWRTGADTQYF
TRBJ2-2	TRBV20-1	few	13	-	TGCAGTGCAACGACAGCGAACACCGGGGAGCTGTTTTTT	CSATTANTGELFF
TRBJ2-3	TRBV7-8	few	13	-	TGTGCCAGCAGCTTTTCCCCTAAAGATACGCAGTATTTT	CASSFSPKDTQYF
TRBJ2-2	TRBV6-1	few	14	TRBD1	TGTGCCAGCAGGAGACAGGGGGATACCGGGGAGCTGTTTTTT	CASRRQGDTGELFF
TRBJ2-1	TRBV12-3/TRBV12-4	-	15	-	TGTGCCAGCAGCCCAGCCGTTGGCGGGAACAATGAGCAGTTCTTC	CASSPAVGGNNEQFF
TRBJ2-2	TRBV12-3/TRBV12-4	many	15	TRBD1	TGTGCCAGCTATGAAACAGGGGGCGCAATCGGGGAGCTGTTTTTT	CASYETGGAIGELFF
TRBJ2-7	TRBV7-2	few	13	-	TGTGCCAGCAGCTTTGGCTTCCCCGCCGAGCAGTACTTC	CASSFGFPAEQYF
TRBJ2-2	TRBV11-2	-	12	TRBD1	TGTGCCGGGGGACAGTTGGCCGGGGAGCTGTTTTTT	CAGGQLAGELFF
TRBJ1-2	TRBV12-3/TRBV12-4	few	13	-	TGTGCCAGCAGTCTCCGCGGGCCCCATGGCTACACCTTC	CASSLRGPHGYTF
TRBJ1-6	TRBV6-5	-	18	-	TGTGCCAGCAGTTACTCGTTAGAGGGATTCTCCTATAATTCACCCCTCCACTTT	CASSYSLEGFSYNSPLHF
TRBJ1-1	TRBV18	few	14	-	TGTGCCAGCTCACCACCGGACATGAACACTGAAGCTTTCTTT	CASSPPDMNTEAFF
TRBJ2-1	TRBV11-2	few	15	TRBD1	TGTGCCAGCAGCCCTCTCCTGACAGGGTTCGATGAGCAGTTCTTC	CASSPLLTGFDEQFF
TRBJ1-1	TRBV29-1	-	10	-	TGCAGCGTTGTGCTCACTGAAGCTTTCTTT	CSVVLTEAFF
TRBJ2-7	TRBV3-1	-	15	TRBD2	TGTGCCAGCAGTAAATTAGCGGGGGGGCCCAGCGAGCAGTACTTC	CASSKLAGGPSEQYF
TRBJ2-7	TRBV28	few	15	TRBD2	TGTGCCAGCAGACAGAGCGGGAGCGGATCCTACGAGCAGTACTTC	CASRQSGSGSYEQYF
TRBJ2-1	TRBV9	few	15	TRBD2	TGTGCCAGCAGCGTAGCCCGGGGAGGGCCTGGTGAGCAGTTCTTC	CASSVARGGPGEQFF
TRBJ2-2	TRBV5-1	few	15	TRBD1	TGCGCCAGCAGCTGGAGACAGGGGGCCGGCGGGGAGCTGTTTTTT	CASSWRQGAGGELFF
TRBJ1-6	TRBV6-5	-	15	-	TGTGCCAGCAGTTCCGGACTTGGGGGCAGTTCACCCCTCCACTTT	CASSSGLGGSSPLHF
TRBJ1-5	TRBV5-1	-	14	-	TGCGCCAGCAGCTTGGCAGGGGCCAATCAGCCCCAGCATTTT	CASSLAGANQPQHF
TRBJ2-1	TRBV18	-	13	-	TGTGCCAGCTCACCACCGGGGATGCATGAGCAGTTCTTC	CASSPPGMHEQFF
TRBJ2-3	TRBV6-5	-	16	-	TGTGCCAGCAGTTATACCTCCGGGCTTAGCACAGATACGCAGTATTTT	CASSYTSGLSTDTQYF
TRBJ2-7	TRBV5-1	few	15	-	TGCGCCAGCAGTTTACGTACAGGTGAAGCTTACGAGCAGTACTTC	CASSLRTGEAYEQYF
TRBJ2-7	TRBV9	-	13	-	TGTGCCAGCAGCCCGAGCAGGCAGGGCGAGCAGTACTTC	CASSPSRQGEQYF
TRBJ2-4	TRBV12-3/TRBV12-4	few	16	-	TGTGCCAGCAGCCCCCCGAGGGAACTAGCCAAAAACATTCAGTACTTC	CASSPPRELAKNIQYF
TRBJ1-1	TRBV5-1	-	14	-	TGCGCCAGCAGCTTGGATGGGGGGCATACTGAAGCTTTCTTT	CASSLDGGHTEAFF
TRBJ2-1	TRBV6-2/TRBV6-3	many	14	-	TGTGCCAGCAGTTACGGGGGCCAAAAAAATGAGCAGTTCTTC	CASSYGGQKNEQFF
TRBJ2-5	TRBV20-1	few	13	-	TGCAGTGCTGCGAACCCCAAGGGGGAGACCCAGTACTTC	CSAANPKGETQYF
TRBJ1-2	TRBV12-3/TRBV12-4	-	14	-	TGTGCCGTATTAAACGAGGACAGCAACTATGGCTACACCTTC	CAVLNEDSNYGYTF
TRBJ2-7	TRBV5-1	few	15	TRBD2	TGCGCCAGCAGCACGGGAGGAGTTGGGGTTAACGAGCAGTACTTC	CASSTGGVGVNEQYF
TRBJ2-7	TRBV12-3/TRBV12-4	-	16	-	TGTGCCAGCATCCTTTATCGTCGGACGGGAGCCTACGAGCAGTACTTC	CASILYRRTGAYEQYF
TRBJ2-1	TRBV12-3/TRBV12-4	few	12	-	TGTGCCAGCACTTTCGCGAGTAATGAGCAGTTCTTC	CASTFASNEQFF
TRBJ1-5	TRBV15	-	15	TRBD1	TGTGCCACCAGCACCTGGGTAGGGGGCGGTCAGCCCCAGCATTTT	CATSTWVGGGQPQHF
TRBJ2-7	TRBV10-3	-	15	-	TGTGCCGCCACGGGAGACAGGCGCAACCATTACGAGCAGTACTTC	CAATGDRRNHYEQYF
TRBJ1-2	TRBV10-3	-	13	-	TGTGCCATCAGGGGATTTACAGGGAATGGCTACACCTTC	CAIRGFTGNGYTF
TRBJ2-3	TRBV28	many	18	TRBD1	TGTGCCAGCAGTTTATCACGGGGTTTTGGGACAGCGGAGCCGGCGCAGTATTTT	CASSLSRGFGTAEPAQYF
TRBJ2-3	TRBV6-5	-	16	TRBD2	TGTGCCAGCAGTTACAGACTCATATCAAGCGGGAGGGCCGAATATTTT	CASSYRLISSGRAEYF
TRBJ2-5	TRBV5-1	few	11	TRBD1	TGCGCCAGCAGCGCGGGACAGGAAGAGTACTTC	CASSAGQEEYF
TRBJ2-7	TRBV25-1	few	15	TRBD1	TGTGCCAGCAGTAACCCGGGACAGGGGCACGACGAGCAGTACTTC	CASSNPGQGHDEQYF
TRBJ2-7	TRBV12-3/TRBV12-4	few	10	-	TGTGCCAGCAGTGACGGCGTGCAGTACTTC	CASSDGVQYF
TRBJ2-3	TRBV29-1	-	13	TRBD2	TGCAGCGTGAGCGGGAGGGCCTCAGATACGCAGTATTTT	CSVSGRASDTQYF
TRBJ2-5	TRBV20-1	-	14	-	TGCAGTGCTAGGATAGCGGACCCCCAAGAGACCCAGTACTTC	CSARIADPQETQYF
TRBJ1-1	TRBV2	-	16	TRBD1	TGTGCCAGCAGCGACCCGGGCGGACAGGGGGCAACTGAAGCTTTCTTT	CASSDPGGQGATEAFF
TRBJ2-5	TRBV12-3/TRBV12-4	-	12	-	TGTGCCAGCAGTTTAGGTTTTCAGACCCAGTACTTC	CASSLGFQTQYF
TRBJ1-1	TRBV20-1	-	13	-	TGCAGTGCTTCCGATTCCATGAACACTGAAGCTTTCTTT	CSASDSMNTEAFF
TRBJ2-7	TRBV6-1	few	15	-	TGTGCCAGCAGCGATGGGACCCCGAGCTCCTACGAGCAGTACTTC	CASSDGTPSSYEQYF
TRBJ2-3	TRBV5-1	-	17	-	TGCGCCAGCAGCTCCAAACCCCGCGGACAGAACACAGATACGCAGTATTTT	CASSSKPRGQNTDTQYF
TRBJ2-1	TRBV6-2/TRBV6-3	-	16	TRBD1	TGTGCCAGCAGGGGAAGACAGGGGAGCTCCTACAATGAGCAGTTCTTC	CASRGRQGSSYNEQFF
TRBJ1-1	TRBV19	few	15	-	TGTGCCACCCAAGCGGTGTGGACAGTGAACACTGAAGCTTTCTTT	CATQAVWTVNTEAFF